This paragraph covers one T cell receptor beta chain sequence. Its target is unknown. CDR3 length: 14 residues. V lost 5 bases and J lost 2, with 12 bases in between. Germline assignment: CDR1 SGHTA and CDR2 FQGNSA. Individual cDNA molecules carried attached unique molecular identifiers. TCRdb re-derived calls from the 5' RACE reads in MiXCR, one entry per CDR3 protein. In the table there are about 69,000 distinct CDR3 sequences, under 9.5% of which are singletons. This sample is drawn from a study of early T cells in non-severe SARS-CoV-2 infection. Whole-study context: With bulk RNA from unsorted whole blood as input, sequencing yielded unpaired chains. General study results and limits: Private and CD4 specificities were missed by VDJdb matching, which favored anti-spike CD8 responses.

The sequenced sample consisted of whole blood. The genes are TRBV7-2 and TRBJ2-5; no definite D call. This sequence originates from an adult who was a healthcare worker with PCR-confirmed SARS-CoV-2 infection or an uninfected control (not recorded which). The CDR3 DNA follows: TGTGCCAGCAGCCGAAACGGGCAGCAAGAGACCCAGTACTTC. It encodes CASSRNGQQETQYF.